These 4 T cell receptor beta chains were all obtained from the same sample, sequenced in a study of cytomegalovirus exposure and HLA in healthy donors. PCR primers comprised 60 Vbeta and 13 Jbeta primers. Sequencing was performed with immunoSEQ multiplex PCR; in TCRdb, only in-frame clones are kept and a portion is missing. The sample table includes some 200,000 clones. The material sequenced was PBMCs. These receptors were taken from a young woman in good health and CMV-seropositive.

The gene calls are TRBV19 and TRBJ1-2, with 8 bases fitting TRBD1. The CDR3 consists of 14 residues. The V segment lost 6 bases and the J segment 9 bases; nucleotides outside the gene matches: 12. CDR1 is LNHDA, CDR2 SQIVND, per germline (reference sequence). CDR3 nucleotide sequence: TGTGCCAGTAGGGATGGACAGGGAGGGACCAGCTACACCTTC. Its translation is CASRDGQGGTSYTF.

V usage is TRBV6-1 and J usage is TRBJ1-1; no clear D gene. Trimming pared 4 bases from V and 1 base from J, leaving 4 bases between. CDR3 length: 12 residues. Germline CDR1 is MNHNS and CDR2 is SASEGT. Written as DNA, the CDR3 is TGTGCCAGCAGTGTCAAGAACACTGAAGCTTTCTTT. Translated, it gives CASSVKNTEAFF.

The chain couples TRBV7-3 to TRBJ2-5; TRBD1 matches at 8 bases. The CDR3 length is 14 residues. The junction had 4 bases not matched to a gene; V was cut back by 2 bases and J by 5 bases. Looked up from germline, CDR1 is SGHTA and CDR2 is FQGTGA. Here the CDR3 DNA reads TGTGCCAGCAGCTTAGGGCCAGGGGGCGAGACCCAGTACTTC. Translating gives CASSLGPGGETQYF.

The rearrangement uses TRBV5-4 and TRBJ1-1; the match to TRBD1 covers 9 bases. This CDR3 comprises 15 residues. The V and J ends lost 3 bases and 5 bases, in that order; junction bases with no gene match: 8. Germline V gives CDR1 SGHNT, CDR2 YYREEE (reference sequence). The CDR3 reads CASSSGDRDRTEAFF. For the CDR3, the DNA is TGTGCCAGCAGCTCAGGGGACAGGGATCGAACTGAAGCTTTCTTT.